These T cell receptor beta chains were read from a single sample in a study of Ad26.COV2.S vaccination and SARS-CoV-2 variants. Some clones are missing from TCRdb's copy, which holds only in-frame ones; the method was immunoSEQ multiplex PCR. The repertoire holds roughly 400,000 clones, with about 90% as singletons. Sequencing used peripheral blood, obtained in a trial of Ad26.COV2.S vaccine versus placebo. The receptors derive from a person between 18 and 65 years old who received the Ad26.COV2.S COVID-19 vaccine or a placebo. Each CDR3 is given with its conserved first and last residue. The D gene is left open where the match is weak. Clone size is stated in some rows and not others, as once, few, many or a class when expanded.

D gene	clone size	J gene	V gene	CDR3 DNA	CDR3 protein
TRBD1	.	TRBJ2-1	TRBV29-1	TGCAGCGGGATACCGGGACAGGGTGGCAATGAGCAGTTCTTC	CSGIPGQGGNEQFF
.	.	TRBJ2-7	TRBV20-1	TGCAGTGCAGTCCCCCACGAGCAGTACTTC	CSAVPHEQYF
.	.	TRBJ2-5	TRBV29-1	TGCAGCGTTGAAGAAAGCGGGTGGGACTTTACTAGGTTGGTCGGAGAGACCCAGTACTTC	CSVEESGWDFTRLVGETQYF
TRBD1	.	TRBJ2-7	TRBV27	TGTGCCAGCAGCCAATTCACCGGACAGGGGGCACCCCACGAGCAGTACTTC	CASSQFTGQGAPHEQYF
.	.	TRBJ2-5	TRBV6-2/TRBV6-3	TGTGCCAGCAGCCCCGGGACCCTCACGACCCAGTACTTC	CASSPGTLTTQYF
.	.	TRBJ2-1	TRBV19	TGTGCCAGTAGTGTAAGACGGAGCTCCTACAATGAGCAGTTCTTC	CASSVRRSSYNEQFF
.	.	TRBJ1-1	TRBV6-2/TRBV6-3	TGTGCCAGCAGTTTCCCCGGGGCGGGCACTGAAGCTTTCTTT	CASSFPGAGTEAFF
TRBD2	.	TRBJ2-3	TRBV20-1	TGCAGTGCTAGTATAGTAGCGGGAGCAGATACGCAGTATTTT	CSASIVAGADTQYF
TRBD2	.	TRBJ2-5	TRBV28	TGTGCCAGCAGTCCGTCCTACGGGACTAGCGGGATTCAAGAGACCCAGTACTTC	CASSPSYGTSGIQETQYF
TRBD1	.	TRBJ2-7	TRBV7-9	TGTGCCAGCAGCGAGACAGGGAACTCCTACGAGCAGTACTTC	CASSETGNSYEQYF
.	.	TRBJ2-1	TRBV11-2	TGTGCCAGCAGCTTAGATATCCTCTACAATGAGCAGTTCTTC	CASSLDILYNEQFF
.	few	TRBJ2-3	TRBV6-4	TGTGCCAGCAGTGGGCTGGCGGGTGGCACAGATACGCAGTATTTT	CASSGLAGGTDTQYF
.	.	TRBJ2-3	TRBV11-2	TGTGCCAGCAGCTTAAGGGGGACTAGCACAGATACGCAGTATTTT	CASSLRGTSTDTQYF
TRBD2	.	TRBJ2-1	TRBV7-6	TGTGCCAGCAGCCAAGCGGGAGGGCTTCGTGATGAGCAGTTCTTC	CASSQAGGLRDEQFF
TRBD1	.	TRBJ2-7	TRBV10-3	TGTGCCATCAGTGAAGGGACAGGGTCCTACGAGCAGTACTTC	CAISEGTGSYEQYF
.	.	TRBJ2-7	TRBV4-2	TGTGCCAGCAGCCGCCTCGGGGCTTCAGACGAGCAGTACTTC	CASSRLGASDEQYF
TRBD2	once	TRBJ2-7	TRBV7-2	TGTGCCAGCAGCTTCTGGACTAGCGGGAGACACTTCTACGAGCAGTACTTC	CASSFWTSGRHFYEQYF
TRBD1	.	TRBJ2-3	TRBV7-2	TGTGCCAACTCTGGCGGCAGGGGGCGAGCAGATACGCAGTATTTT	CANSGGRGRADTQYF
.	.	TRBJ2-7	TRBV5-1	TGCGCCAGCAGTGTCGGACTCCCCTACGAGCAGTACTTC	CASSVGLPYEQYF
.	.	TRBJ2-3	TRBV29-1	TGCAGCGTTGATGCGGGAATTAGCACAGATACGCAGTATTTT	CSVDAGISTDTQYF
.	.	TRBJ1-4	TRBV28	TGTGCCAGCAGTTCCCAGGGGACTAATGAAAAACTGTTTTTT	CASSSQGTNEKLFF
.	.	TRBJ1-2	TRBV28	TGTGCCAGCAGTTCCTTGGGAGACAATGGCTACACCTTC	CASSSLGDNGYTF
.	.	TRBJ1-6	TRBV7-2	TGTGCCAGCAGCCGGGACTCCAGCTCCTATAATTCACCCCTCCACTTT	CASSRDSSSYNSPLHF
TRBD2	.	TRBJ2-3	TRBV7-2	TGTGCCAGCAGCTTGGGCGGGGGGCGAGTGGGTGCAGATACGCAGTATTTT	CASSLGGGRVGADTQYF
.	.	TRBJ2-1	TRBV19	TGTGCCAGTAGTTCCCTCGACAGGGAGGGGGGTGAGCAGTTCTTC	CASSSLDREGGEQFF
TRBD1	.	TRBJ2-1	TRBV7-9	TGTGCCAGCAGCCCGACGGAGACAGGGATGTGGGCAATTGAGCAGTTCTTC	CASSPTETGMWAIEQFF
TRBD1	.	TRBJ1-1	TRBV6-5	TGTGCCAGCCACAGGGGATCCGTGAACACTGAAGCTTTCTTT	CASHRGSVNTEAFF
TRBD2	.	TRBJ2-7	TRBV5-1	TGCGCCAGCAGCTTGGGAGCGGGACGTTCCTACGAGCAGTACTTC	CASSLGAGRSYEQYF
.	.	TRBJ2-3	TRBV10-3	TGTGCCATCCGGACTGGACCACCGAGCACAGATACGCAGTATTTT	CAIRTGPPSTDTQYF
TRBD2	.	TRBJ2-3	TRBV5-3	TGTGCCAGAAGCTTCCGGACTAGCGGGAGTTCAGATACGCAGTATTTT	CARSFRTSGSSDTQYF
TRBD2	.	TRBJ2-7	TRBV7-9	TGTGCCAGCAGCTTAGGCGGGAGCGCATCCTACGAGCAGTACTTC	CASSLGGSASYEQYF
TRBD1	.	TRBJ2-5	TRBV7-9	TGTGCCAGCAGCCTCGGGGACAGCCAGACCAGGGAGACCCAGTACTTC	CASSLGDSQTRETQYF
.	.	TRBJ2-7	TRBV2	TGTGCCGGCAGAGGGGGGGACCCGTCCTACGAGCAGTACTTC	CAGRGGDPSYEQYF
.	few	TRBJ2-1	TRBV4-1	TGCGCCAGCAGCCAAGGTCTAGACGAAGGGTTAGTACGAAACAATGAGCAGTTCTTC	CASSQGLDEGLVRNNEQFF
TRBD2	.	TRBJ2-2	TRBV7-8	TGTGCCAGCAGCTACTATAGCGGGGGCACCGGGGAGCTGTTTTTT	CASSYYSGGTGELFF
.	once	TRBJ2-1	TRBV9	TGTGCCAGCAGCGTACGTAGCGAAAGCTCCTACAATGAGCAGTTCTTC	CASSVRSESSYNEQFF
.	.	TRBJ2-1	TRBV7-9	TGTGCCAGCAGCCACCCGGCGGCGTACAATGAGCAGTTCTTC	CASSHPAAYNEQFF
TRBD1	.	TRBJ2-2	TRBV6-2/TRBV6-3	TGTGCCAGCAGTCAGACAGGGGGCTACACCGGGGAGCTGTTTTTT	CASSQTGGYTGELFF
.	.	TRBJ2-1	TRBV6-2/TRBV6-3	TGTGCCAGCAGTTACAATGGCGGACCGGGTGAGCAGTTCTTC	CASSYNGGPGEQFF
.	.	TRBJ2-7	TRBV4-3	TGCGCCAGCAGCCAAGGCTCAGGGCCTACCTACGAGCAGTACTTC	CASSQGSGPTYEQYF
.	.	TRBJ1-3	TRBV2	TGTGCCAGCGGCTCCCGGGATCCGGCGGATGGAAACACCATATATTTT	CASGSRDPADGNTIYF
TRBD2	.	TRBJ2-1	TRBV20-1	TGCAGTGCTAGTGAAGGGACTAGTTGGGGTACTGAGCAGTTCTTC	CSASEGTSWGTEQFF
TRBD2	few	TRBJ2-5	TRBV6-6	TGTGCCAGCAGTTACCCTGGGGCTAGCGGCCAAGAGACCCAGTACTTC	CASSYPGASGQETQYF
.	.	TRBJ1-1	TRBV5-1	TGCGCCAGCAGCTTGGATTCGGGGGGCACTGAAGCTTTCTTT	CASSLDSGGTEAFF
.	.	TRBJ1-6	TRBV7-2	TGTGCCAGCAGCTCGCAGGGTGGGTCACCCCTCCACTTT	CASSSQGGSPLHF
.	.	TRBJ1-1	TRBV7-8	TGTGCCAGCAGCGATCACCGGGACGCCGGACTGAACACTGAAGCTTTCTTT	CASSDHRDAGLNTEAFF
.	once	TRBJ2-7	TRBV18	TGTGCCAGCTCACCCCAGGGGAAACTGAGTGAGCAGTACTTC	CASSPQGKLSEQYF
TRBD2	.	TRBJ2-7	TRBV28	TGTGCCAGCGTCTTGGGAGCGGGAACGCGTGAGCAGTACTTC	CASVLGAGTREQYF
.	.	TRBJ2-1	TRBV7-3	TGTGCCAGCAGCTTAATAGCGGCGGACTCCTACAATGAGCAGTTCTTC	CASSLIAADSYNEQFF
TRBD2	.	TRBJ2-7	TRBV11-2	TGTGCCAGCAGCCCCAGCGGGATAGAGTACGAGCAGTACTTC	CASSPSGIEYEQYF